These T cell receptor beta chains were read from a single sample in a study of blood T cell repertoires in COVID-19. Repertoires were generated with immunoSEQ multiplex PCR, while TCRdb's copy carries only in-frame clones and drops some. The data show 81,000 or so clones, about 88% seen once. Sequenced material: peripheral blood. Receptor source: a man aged 70-80 years with active or convalescent COVID-19. CDR3s include the opening cysteine and the closing phenylalanine or tryptophan. A D gene is named only where the DNA matches it firmly. Clone size is not always given. Where it is, it says once, few, many or a class for expanded clones.

>.|TRBJ1-2|.|TRBV18
CASSTDSSYTF
TGTGCCAGCTCAACGGACTCGAGCTACACCTTC
>.|TRBJ2-7|.|TRBV3-1/TRBV3-2
CASSQMGGGEQYF
TGTGCCAGCAGCCAGATGGGAGGGGGTGAGCAGTACTTC
>once|TRBJ1-4|TRBD1|TRBV9
CASSSWTGKNEKLFF
TGTGCCAGCAGCTCGTGGACAGGGAAAAATGAAAAACTGTTTTTT
>.|TRBJ1-2|TRBD1|TRBV30
CAWTLTGYGYTF
TGTGCCTGGACCCTGACAGGGTACGGCTACACCTTC
>.|TRBJ1-6|.|TRBV19
CASSIKKGSPLHF
TGTGCCAGTAGTATCAAGAAGGGGTCCCCCCTCCACTTT
>.|TRBJ1-2|.|TRBV4-3
CASSHRSRDNGYTF
TGCGCCAGCAGCCACCGTAGCAGGGACAATGGCTACACCTTC
>.|TRBJ2-1|TRBD2|TRBV10-3
CAISGTSGGAIRNEQFF
TGTGCCATCAGCGGGACTAGCGGGGGGGCTATACGCAATGAGCAGTTCTTC
>once|TRBJ2-3|.|TRBV7-2
CASSSAGPPLAYF
TGTGCCAGCAGCTCTGCAGGTCCCCCCTTGGCGTATTTT
>once|TRBJ1-4|TRBD1|TRBV3-1/TRBV3-2
CASSQEDPGGQGGEKLFF
TGTGCCAGCAGCCAAGAGGATCCCGGCGGACAGGGAGGTGAAAAACTGTTTTTT
>.|TRBJ1-6|.|TRBV6-1
CASSEAPSIHF
TGTGCCAGCAGTGAAGCACCGTCTATCCATTTT
>.|TRBJ2-7|TRBD1|TRBV15
CATSKDRGLYEQYF
TGTGCCACCAGCAAGGACAGGGGGTTGTACGAGCAGTACTTC
>.|TRBJ2-1|.|TRBV27
CASSRAQGRYQSSYNEQFF
TGTGCCAGCAGCCGCGCCCAGGGGCGCTACCAGAGCTCCTACAATGAGCAGTTCTTC
>.|TRBJ1-1|TRBD1|TRBV19
CASSISTGESEAFF
TGTGCCAGTAGTATATCTACAGGGGAATCTGAAGCTTTCTTT
>.|TRBJ2-5|TRBD2|TRBV5-4
CASSHTSGVQETQYF
TGTGCCAGCAGCCATACAAGCGGGGTTCAAGAGACCCAGTACTTC
>few|TRBJ2-7|TRBD1|TRBV4-2
CASSQDPGTGGLEQYF
TGTGCCAGCAGCCAAGATCCCGGGACAGGGGGCCTCGAGCAGTACTTC
>.|TRBJ1-2|TRBD1|TRBV28
CASSLEGGVYGYTF
TGTGCCAGCAGTTTAGAAGGGGGCGTCTATGGCTACACCTTC
>.|TRBJ2-7|.|TRBV11-2
CASSRSGGRDYEQYF
TGTGCCAGCAGCAGAAGTGGAGGGAGAGATTACGAGCAGTACTTC
>.|TRBJ1-5|.|TRBV7-9
CASSFGRQPQHF
TGTGCCAGCAGCTTTGGGCGACAGCCCCAGCATTTT
>.|TRBJ2-2|.|TRBV30
CAWSYSWARLTGELFF
TGTGCCTGGAGTTACAGTTGGGCCCGGCTCACCGGGGAGCTGTTTTTT
>.|TRBJ2-7|.|TRBV10-1
CASSESVRAGEQYF
TGCGCCAGCAGTGAGTCGGTACGGGCGGGCGAGCAGTACTTC
>few|TRBJ2-5|TRBD2|TRBV2
CASSEAGGGPIRTQYF
TGTGCCAGCAGTGAAGCGGGCGGGGGGCCCATCCGGACCCAGTACTTC
>.|TRBJ2-7|.|TRBV5-1
CASSSGGQWRGRNYEQYF
TGCGCCAGCAGCAGCGGCGGACAGTGGCGGGGGAGGAACTACGAGCAGTACTTC
>.|TRBJ1-1|.|TRBV7-3
CASSLRGGAGTEAFF
TGTGCCAGCAGCTTAAGGGGAGGGGCGGGCACTGAAGCTTTCTTT
>.|TRBJ2-2|.|TRBV29-1
CSVKRVADTGELFF
TGCAGCGTTAAGAGGGTAGCGGACACCGGGGAGCTGTTTTTT
>.|TRBJ1-2|.|TRBV30
CAWSVIGEGGYTF
TGTGCCTGGAGTGTAATAGGGGAGGGGGGCTACACCTTC
>.|TRBJ1-4|.|TRBV7-2
CASSPGGGVDEKLFF
TGTGCCAGCAGCCCGGGAGGGGGGGTGGATGAAAAACTGTTTTTT
>.|TRBJ2-2|.|TRBV5-1
CASSTTSSRANTGELFF
TGCGCCAGCAGCACGACTAGTTCGAGAGCGAACACCGGGGAGCTGTTTTTT
>.|TRBJ2-5|TRBD1|TRBV11-2
CASSPRTGRETQYF
TGTGCCAGCAGCCCTAGGACAGGGCGGGAGACCCAGTACTTC
>medium-sized|TRBJ2-3|TRBD2|TRBV6-2/TRBV6-3
CASSYSPPVAGAGDTQYF
TGTGCCAGCAGTTACTCCCCCCCGGTAGCGGGGGCCGGAGATACGCAGTATTTT
>.|TRBJ2-1|TRBD2|TRBV7-9
CASGPSTSGVEQFF
TGTGCCAGCGGCCCGTCCACTAGCGGGGTCGAGCAGTTCTTC
>.|TRBJ1-4|.|TRBV5-1
CASRTLPGGDEKLFF
TGCGCCAGCAGAACACTCCCCGGAGGGGATGAAAAACTGTTTTTT
>.|TRBJ1-1|.|TRBV5-1
CASSFVQNTEAFF
TGCGCCAGCAGCTTCGTACAGAACACTGAAGCTTTCTTT
>.|TRBJ2-3|.|TRBV10-3
CAISESTGGDTQYF
TGTGCCATCAGTGAGTCAACAGGAGGGGATACGCAGTATTTT
>.|TRBJ1-4|.|TRBV19
CASSRDHRASNEKLFF
TGTGCCAGTAGTAGAGACCACAGGGCGTCTAATGAAAAACTGTTTTTT
>.|TRBJ2-3|TRBD1|TRBV5-4
CASSRPGQFTDTQYF
TGTGCCAGCAGCAGGCCGGGACAGTTCACAGATACGCAGTATTTT
>.|TRBJ1-5|TRBD1|TRBV2
CASRQDRAYSNQPQHF
TGTGCCAGCAGGCAAGACAGGGCGTATAGCAATCAGCCCCAGCATTTT
>.|TRBJ2-7|.|TRBV5-6
CASSTWAGYEQYF
TGTGCCAGCAGCACGTGGGCAGGTTACGAGCAGTACTTC